This T cell receptor (beta chain) was obtained from a study of OX40 agonist ivuxolimab in advanced cancers. Study overall: Patients were dosed with the agonistic anti-OX40 (CD134) antibody ivuxolimab. Three patients, one with hepatocellular carcinoma and two with cutaneous melanoma, achieved partial responses.

Peripheral blood came from all dose cohorts at three timepoints. Comments on this clone: What it recognizes is unknown.

Findings and caveats of the study: In CD8+ T cells, expanded clones were on average more numerous than in CD4+.

Trimming removed 0 bases from V and 5 bases from J; junction bases left unmatched: 3. From germline, CDR1 is MNHEY and CDR2 SMNVEV (reference sequence). The CDR3 length is 15 residues. TCRdb's table, derived via immunoSEQ multiplex PCR, lists solely in-frame clones and lacks some. The sample includes 50,000 to 65,000 clones, over 80% seen only once; the top ten take 9.5% to 15%. The sample here was CD4+ or CD8+ T cells sorted from blood, taken in a trial of the OX40 agonist ivuxolimab. This chain joins TRBV27 and TRBJ2-2; 7 bases align to TRBD1. The sequence came from an adult with an advanced solid tumor such as melanoma, head and neck, liver or kidney cancer. CDR3 DNA: TGTGCCAGCAGTTTATCCAGACAGGGTACCGGGGAGCTGTTTTTT. Amino acids: CASSLSRQGTGELFF.